The entry below gives a single T cell receptor (beta chain) sequence along with its context. Its antigen is unidentified. This specimen comes from a study of T-cell reconstitution after alpha-beta-depleted transplantation in children. The authors prepared the TCRbeta library with unique molecular identifiers. In TCRdb, the PCR reads were re-called with MiXCR into one record per CDR3 protein. The sample holds some 300,000 distinct CDR3 sequences, around 10% seen once. The germline CDR1 and CDR2 sequences are WSHSY and SAAADI. This CDR3 contains 15 residues. V gave up 2 bases and J gave up 2 bases; unmatched junction bases: 4. General study results and limits: After transplant, at about two months, alpha-beta T cells were reportedly derived from several hundred expanded graft clones. High day-60 TCRbeta diversity in some patients came from surviving recipient T cells and thymic progenitors. Newly produced T cells mostly accounted for T-cell counts and diversity one year post-transplant.

The receptor's source is a boy younger than two with acute myeloid leukemia, due to receive a stem cell transplant. The chain carries TRBV10-2 and TRBJ2-7, with TRBD1 identical over 9 bases. The sample consisted of PBMCs, taken before TCRalphabeta/CD19-depleted stem cell transplant. The CDR3 DNA is TGCGCCAGCAGTGAGGACAGGGGGAAGGCCTACGAGCAGTACTTC. It codes for CASSEDRGKAYEQYF.